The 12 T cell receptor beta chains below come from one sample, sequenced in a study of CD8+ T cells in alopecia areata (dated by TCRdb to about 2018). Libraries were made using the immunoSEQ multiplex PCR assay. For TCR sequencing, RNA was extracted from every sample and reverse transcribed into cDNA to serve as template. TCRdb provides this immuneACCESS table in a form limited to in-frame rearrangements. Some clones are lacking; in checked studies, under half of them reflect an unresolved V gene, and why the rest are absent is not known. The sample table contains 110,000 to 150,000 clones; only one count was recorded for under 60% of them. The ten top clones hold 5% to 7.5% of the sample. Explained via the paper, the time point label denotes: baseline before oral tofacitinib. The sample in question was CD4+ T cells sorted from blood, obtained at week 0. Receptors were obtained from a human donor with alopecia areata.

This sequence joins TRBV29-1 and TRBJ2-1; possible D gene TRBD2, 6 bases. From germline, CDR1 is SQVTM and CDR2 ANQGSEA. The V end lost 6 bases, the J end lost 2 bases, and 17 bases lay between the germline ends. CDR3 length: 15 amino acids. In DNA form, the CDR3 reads TGCAGCGTGCCCAAGCGCGGGGCGCCCTACAATGAGCAGTTCTTC. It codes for CSVPKRGAPYNEQFF.

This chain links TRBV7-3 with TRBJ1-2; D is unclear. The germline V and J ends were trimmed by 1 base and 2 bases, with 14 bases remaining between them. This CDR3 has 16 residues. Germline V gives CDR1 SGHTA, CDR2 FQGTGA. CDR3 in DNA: TGTGCCAGCAGCTTAAATGGTCCGGGGATAAACTATGGCTACACCTTC. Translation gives CASSLNGPGINYGYTF.

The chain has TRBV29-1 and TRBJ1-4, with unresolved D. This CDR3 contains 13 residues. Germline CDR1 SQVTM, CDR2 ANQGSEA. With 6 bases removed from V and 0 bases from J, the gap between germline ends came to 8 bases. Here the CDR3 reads CSVGSSTNEKLFF. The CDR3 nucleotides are TGCAGCGTGGGGTCATCAACTAATGAAAAACTGTTTTTT.

CDR3: CASSPGLSYEQYF. CDR3 in DNA: TGTGCCAGCTCACCGGGACTCTCTTACGAGCAGTACTTC. The genes are TRBV18 and TRBJ2-7; a weak D match, TRBD2 (6 bases). The germline gives CDR1 KGHSH, CDR2 LQKENI. The CDR3 is 13 residues long. The ends were cut back, 3 bases at V and 4 bases at J, with 10 bases in the middle.

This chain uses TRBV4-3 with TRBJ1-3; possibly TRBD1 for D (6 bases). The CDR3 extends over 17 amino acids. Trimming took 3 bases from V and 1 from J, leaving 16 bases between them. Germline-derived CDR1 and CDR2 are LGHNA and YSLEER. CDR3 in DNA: TGCGCCAGCAGCCAGATACAGGGCCCACTTTCTGGAAACACCATATATTTT. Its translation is CASSQIQGPLSGNTIYF.

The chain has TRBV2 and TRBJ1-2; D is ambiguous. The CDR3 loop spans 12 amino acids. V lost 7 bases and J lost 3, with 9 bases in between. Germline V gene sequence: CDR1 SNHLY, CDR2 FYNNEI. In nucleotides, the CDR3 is TGTGCCAGCAAGTCGGCAGACTATGGCTACACCTTC. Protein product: CASKSADYGYTF. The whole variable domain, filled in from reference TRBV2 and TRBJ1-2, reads EPEVTQTPSHQVTQMGQEVILRCVPISNHLYFYWYRQILGQKVEFLVSFYNNEISEKSEIFDDQFSVERPDGSNFTLKIRSTKLEDSAMYFCASKSADYGYTFGSGTRLTVV.

This CDR3 is CASSQVGQVANYGYTF. For the CDR3, the DNA is TGTGCCAGCAGCCAAGTGGGACAGGTCGCTAACTATGGCTACACCTTC. The chain uses TRBV14 and TRBJ1-2; 8 bases map to TRBD1. The CDR3 length is 16 residues. CDR1 is SGHDN and CDR2 is FVKESK in the germline V gene. Losses at the gene ends were 1 base for V and 0 bases for J; bases not matched to a gene: 4.

The CDR3 sequence is CAWRSQYNSPLHF. Here the CDR3 DNA reads TGTGCCTGGAGATCACAGTATAATTCACCCCTCCACTTT. J is TRBJ1-6 and V is TRBV30; no clear D. Germline CDR1 is GTSNPN and CDR2 is SVGIG (reference sequence). The CDR3 has 13 amino acids. The germline V and J ends were trimmed by 3 bases and 4 bases, with 7 bases remaining between them.

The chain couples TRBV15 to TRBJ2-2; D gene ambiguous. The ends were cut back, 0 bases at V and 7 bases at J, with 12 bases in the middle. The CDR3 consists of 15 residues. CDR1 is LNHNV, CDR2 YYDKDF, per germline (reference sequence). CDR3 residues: CATSRDSGSIGELFF. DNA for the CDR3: TGTGCCACCAGCAGAGATTCAGGATCCATCGGGGAGCTGTTTTTT.

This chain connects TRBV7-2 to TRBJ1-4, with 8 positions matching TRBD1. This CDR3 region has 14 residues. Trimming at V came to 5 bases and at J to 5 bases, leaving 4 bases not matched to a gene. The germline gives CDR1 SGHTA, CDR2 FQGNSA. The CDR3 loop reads CASSPTGVNEKLFF. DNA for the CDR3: TGTGCCAGCAGCCCGACAGGGGTGAATGAAAAACTGTTTTTT.

In DNA form, the CDR3 reads TGTGCCAGCAGCTTATTGCGACCGGGCAGGGCTGAAGCTTTCTTT. It is translated as CASSLLRPGRAEAFF. V and J are TRBV11-2 and TRBJ1-1; tentatively, D is TRBD1 (5 bases). V was pared by 2 bases and J by 6 bases, with 16 bases between. The CDR3 length is 15 residues. Germline V lookup: CDR1 SGHAT, CDR2 FQNNGV.

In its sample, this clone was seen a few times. This CDR3 is CSVEPSFRADTQYF. The CDR3 region has the DNA TGCAGCGTTGAGCCCTCCTTCAGGGCAGATACGCAGTATTTT. The chain uses TRBV29-1 and TRBJ2-3; the D gene is possibly TRBD1 (5 bases). Germline CDR1 SQVTM, CDR2 ANQGSEA. This CDR3 contains 14 residues. Deletions cut 3 bases from V and 4 bases from J, with 14 bases between.